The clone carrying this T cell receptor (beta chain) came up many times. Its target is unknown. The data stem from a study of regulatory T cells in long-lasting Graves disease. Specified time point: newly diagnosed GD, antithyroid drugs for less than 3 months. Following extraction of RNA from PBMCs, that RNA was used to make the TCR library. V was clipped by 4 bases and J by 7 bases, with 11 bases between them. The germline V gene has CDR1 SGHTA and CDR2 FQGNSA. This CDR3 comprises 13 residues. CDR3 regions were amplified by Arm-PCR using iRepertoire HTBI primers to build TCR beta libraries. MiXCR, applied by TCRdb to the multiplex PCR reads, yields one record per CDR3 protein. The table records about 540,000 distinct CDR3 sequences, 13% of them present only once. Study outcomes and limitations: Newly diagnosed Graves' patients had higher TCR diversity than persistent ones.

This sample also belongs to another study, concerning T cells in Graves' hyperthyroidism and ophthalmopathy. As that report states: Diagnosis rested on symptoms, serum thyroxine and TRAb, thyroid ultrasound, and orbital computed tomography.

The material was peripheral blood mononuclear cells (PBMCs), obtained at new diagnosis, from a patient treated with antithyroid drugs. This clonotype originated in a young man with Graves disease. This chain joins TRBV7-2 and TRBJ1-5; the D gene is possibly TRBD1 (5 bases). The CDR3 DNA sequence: TGTGCCAGCAGCTCAAACCAGGGCCAGCCCCAGCATTTT. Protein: CASSSNQGQPQHF.